Listed below are T cell receptor beta chains from one sample, sequenced in a study of T-cell reconstitution after alpha-beta-depleted transplantation in children. TCRdb itself ran the PCR reads through MiXCR, one entry per CDR3 protein. The sample contains more than 400,000 distinct CDR3 sequences, around 46% of which appear only once. Source: PBMCs, taken before TCRalphabeta/CD19-depleted stem cell transplant. Receptors were obtained from a girl under 10 years old with aplastic anemia, due to receive a stem cell transplant. The CDR3 runs from the conserved cysteine through the conserved F or W. A D gene is named only where the DNA matches it firmly. Only part of the rows carry a size: once, few, many, or a class if the clone is expanded.

abundance: .; v_gene: TRBV20-1; j_gene: TRBJ1-3; d_gene: .; CDR3aa: CSASSGIGNTIYF; CDR3nt: TGCAGTGCTAGCTCAGGGATCGGAAACACCATATATTTT
abundance: few; v_gene: TRBV2; j_gene: TRBJ2-3; d_gene: .; CDR3aa: CASSDFTGLTDTQYF; CDR3nt: TGTGCCAGCAGTGATTTCACGGGTCTCACAGATACGCAGTATTTT
abundance: .; v_gene: TRBV20-1; j_gene: TRBJ2-7; d_gene: .; CDR3aa: CSATSASREQYF; CDR3nt: TGCAGTGCTACTAGCGCGTCGAGGGAGCAGTACTTC
abundance: many; v_gene: TRBV4-2; j_gene: TRBJ1-4; d_gene: .; CDR3aa: CASSQDGPEKLFF; CDR3nt: TGTGCCAGCAGCCAAGATGGGCCCGAAAAACTGTTTTTT
abundance: many; v_gene: TRBV12-3/TRBV12-4; j_gene: TRBJ2-2; d_gene: TRBD1; CDR3aa: CASSFWGQGVRTGELFF; CDR3nt: TGTGCCAGCAGTTTTTGGGGACAGGGGGTTAGAACCGGGGAGCTGTTTTTT
abundance: .; v_gene: TRBV7-6; j_gene: TRBJ2-3; d_gene: .; CDR3aa: CASSLDFSTDTQYF; CDR3nt: TGTGCCAGCAGCTTAGACTTCTCGACAGATACGCAGTATTTT
abundance: many; v_gene: TRBV7-2; j_gene: TRBJ2-7; d_gene: TRBD1; CDR3aa: CASSHGTGYEQYF; CDR3nt: TGTGCCAGCAGCCATGGGACAGGGTACGAGCAGTACTTC
abundance: .; v_gene: TRBV7-3; j_gene: TRBJ2-1; d_gene: TRBD2; CDR3aa: CPSSPAFPSGSPDEQFF; CDR3nt: TGTCCCAGCAGCCCCGCGTTTCCTAGCGGGAGCCCCGATGAGCAGTTCTTC
abundance: .; v_gene: TRBV10-3; j_gene: TRBJ2-7; d_gene: .; CDR3aa: CAIRDGDLYEQYF; CDR3nt: TGTGCCATCAGGGACGGGGACCTGTACGAGCAGTACTTC
abundance: .; v_gene: TRBV5-1; j_gene: TRBJ2-5; d_gene: .; CDR3aa: CASSLDGGRDETQYF; CDR3nt: TGCGCCAGCAGCTTGGACGGGGGGCGGGATGAGACCCAGTACTTC
abundance: .; v_gene: TRBV7-9; j_gene: TRBJ2-7; d_gene: .; CDR3aa: CASSLGKGRLTYEQYF; CDR3nt: TGTGCCAGCAGCTTAGGGAAGGGACGGCTTACCTACGAGCAGTACTTC
abundance: .; v_gene: TRBV9; j_gene: TRBJ1-5; d_gene: .; CDR3aa: CASSVAAEGQPQHF; CDR3nt: TGTGCCAGCAGCGTAGCCGCCGAGGGCCAGCCCCAGCATTTT
abundance: .; v_gene: TRBV7-2; j_gene: TRBJ2-7; d_gene: TRBD2; CDR3aa: CASSRGLAETYEQYF; CDR3nt: TGTGCCAGCAGCCGAGGACTAGCGGAAACCTACGAGCAGTACTTC
abundance: .; v_gene: TRBV12-3/TRBV12-4; j_gene: TRBJ2-1; d_gene: TRBD1; CDR3aa: CASSNTGTGINEQFF; CDR3nt: TGTGCCAGCAGTAACACCGGGACAGGGATCAATGAGCAGTTCTTC
abundance: many; v_gene: TRBV20-1; j_gene: TRBJ2-1; d_gene: TRBD2; CDR3aa: CSARRSTSGRNEQFF; CDR3nt: TGCAGTGCTAGACGATCGACTAGCGGGAGAAATGAGCAGTTCTTC
abundance: once; v_gene: TRBV27; j_gene: TRBJ2-3; d_gene: TRBD2; CDR3aa: CASRGLAGGPTDTQYF; CDR3nt: TGTGCCAGCAGGGGACTAGCGGGAGGGCCTACAGATACGCAGTATTTT
abundance: many; v_gene: TRBV27; j_gene: TRBJ2-1; d_gene: TRBD2; CDR3aa: CASSVQRGPLNNEQFF; CDR3nt: TGTGCCAGCAGCGTCCAGCGGGGACCTCTCAACAATGAGCAGTTCTTC
abundance: .; v_gene: TRBV20-1; j_gene: TRBJ1-2; d_gene: .; CDR3aa: CSATTPPKEHTF; CDR3nt: TGCAGTGCCACGACCCCACCAAAAGAACACACCTTC
abundance: .; v_gene: TRBV12-3/TRBV12-4; j_gene: TRBJ2-2; d_gene: .; CDR3aa: CASSLRDGELFF; CDR3nt: TGTGCCAGCAGTTTAAGAGACGGGGAGCTGTTTTTT